This T cell receptor beta chain was identified in a study of molecular identifiers for immune sequencing clone quantification. TCRdb recomputed calls from the PCR reads with MiXCR, one row per CDR3 protein. The profile shows about 630,000 distinct CDR3 sequences, roughly 25% of them singletons. This clonotype was found a few times. In the sort, naive CD8 T cells were defined as CD8+CD4-CCR7+CD45RA+. This CDR3 region has 12 residues. V was cut by 1 base and J by 2 bases, with 5 bases left in between. The germline CDR1 and CDR2 sequences are GTSNPN and SVGIG (reference sequence). The sample comprised naive CD8+ T cells from blood, with Jurkat cell RNA spiked in. Documented subset: FACS-sorted CD8+CD4-CCR7+CD45RA+ naive T cells. The J gene is TRBJ1-2, the V gene TRBV30; no clear D. This clonotype was sampled from a human donor in good health. Some libraries in this study had Jurkat cell RNA spiked in. The chain's CDR3 is CAWSENNYGYTF. In nucleotides, the CDR3 is TGTGCCTGGAGTGAAAACAACTATGGCTACACCTTC.